This TCR beta chain derives from a study of blood T cell repertoires in COVID-19. Some clones are missing from TCRdb's copy, which holds only in-frame ones; the method was immunoSEQ multiplex PCR. The sample yields about half a million clones, 70% to 90% seen once. Looked up from germline, CDR1 is GTSNPN and CDR2 is SVGIG (reference sequence). Trimming cost V 0 bases and J 2 bases, with 22 bases left between them. The CDR3 consists of 18 residues. This TCR derives from a human donor in a cohort sampled during active COVID-19. J is TRBJ1-1 and V is TRBV30; no firm D call. Material for sequencing was peripheral blood. The DNA of the CDR3 is TGTGCCTGGAGTGTAACTAGACTCTGGGGAGTGGGCAACACTGAAGCTTTCTTT. Translated, it gives CAWSVTRLWGVGNTEAFF.